The present TCR beta chain was sequenced within a study of spatial heterogeneity in lung cancer. The overall study: The cohort: roughly 72 early-stage, untreated non-small cell lung cancer patients.

From germline, CDR1 is SEHNR and CDR2 FQNEAQ (reference sequence). The CDR3 loop spans 15 amino acids. V lost 0 bases and J lost 1; bases outside the gene matches: 2. All TCR cDNA molecules were individually tagged with a unique molecular identifier. TCRdb re-derived calls from the 5' RACE reads in MiXCR, one entry per CDR3 protein. The profile shows about 120,000 distinct CDR3 sequences, over 9% of them singletons. Time point in this sample: blood at routine non-recurrence follow-up after resection. Material for sequencing was whole RNA from tumor, nontumor lung or frozen PBMC, left unsorted. In this sample, this clonotype turned up many times.

The V and J genes are TRBV7-9 and TRBJ2-7, with TRBD1 matching 8 bases. Sequencing used PBMCs, obtained at follow-up. The receptor was isolated from a male donor with early-stage non-small cell lung cancer. The CDR3: CASSLAYRGSYEQYF. Here the CDR3 DNA reads TGTGCCAGCAGCTTAGCCTACAGGGGGTCCTACGAGCAGTACTTC.